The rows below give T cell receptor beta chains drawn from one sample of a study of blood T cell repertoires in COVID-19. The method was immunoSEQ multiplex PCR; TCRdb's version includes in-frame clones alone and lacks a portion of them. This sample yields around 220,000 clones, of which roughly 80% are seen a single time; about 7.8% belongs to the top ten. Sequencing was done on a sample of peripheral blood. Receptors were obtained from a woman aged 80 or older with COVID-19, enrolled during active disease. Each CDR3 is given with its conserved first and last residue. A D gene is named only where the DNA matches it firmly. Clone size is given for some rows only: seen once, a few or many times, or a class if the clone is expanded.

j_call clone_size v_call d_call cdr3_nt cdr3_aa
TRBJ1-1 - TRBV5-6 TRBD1 TGTGCCAGCAGCTGGGGCCGGGACAGGAACACTGAAGCTTTCTTT CASSWGRDRNTEAFF
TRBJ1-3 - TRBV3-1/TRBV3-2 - TGTGCCAGCAGCTCCACAGACGGAAACACCATATATTTT CASSSTDGNTIYF
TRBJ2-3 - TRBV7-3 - TGTGCCAGCAGCTTAACGGGGCACCGCACAGATACGCAGTATTTT CASSLTGHRTDTQYF
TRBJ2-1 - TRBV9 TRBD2 TGTGCCAGCAGCGTAGAGCCTAGCGGGAGACACAGTGAGCAGTTCTTC CASSVEPSGRHSEQFF
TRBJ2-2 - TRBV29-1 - TGCAGCGTTGGAGCTCCTCGCACCGGGGAGCTGTTTTTT CSVGAPRTGELFF
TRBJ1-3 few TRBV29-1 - TGCAGCGTTGAAGACCAGGCTAAAGGAAACACCATATATTTT CSVEDQAKGNTIYF
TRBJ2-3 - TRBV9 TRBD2 TGTGCCAGCAGTCTAGCGGGAGGGACAGATACGCAGTATTTT CASSLAGGTDTQYF
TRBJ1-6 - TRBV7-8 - TGTGCCAGCAGCCCAGGGCTAATTAATTCACCCCTCCACTTT CASSPGLINSPLHF
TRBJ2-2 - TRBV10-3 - TGTGCCATCAGTGATGTGAGAGTCGGGACCGGGGAGCTGTTTTTT CAISDVRVGTGELFF
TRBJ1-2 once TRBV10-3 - TGTGCCATCAGTGATGACGGGGGATATGGCTACACCTTC CAISDDGGYGYTF
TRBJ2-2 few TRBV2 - TGTGCCAGCAGTGAGGGTACGAGGGCCGGGGAGCTGTTTTTT CASSEGTRAGELFF
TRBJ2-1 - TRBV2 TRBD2 TGTGCCAGCAGGAACCTACTAGCGGGGGGGCGCAATGAGCAGTTCTTC CASRNLLAGGRNEQFF
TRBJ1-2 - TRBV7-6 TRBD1 TGTGCCAGCAGCTTAGACGGGACAGGGATTGGCTACACCTTC CASSLDGTGIGYTF